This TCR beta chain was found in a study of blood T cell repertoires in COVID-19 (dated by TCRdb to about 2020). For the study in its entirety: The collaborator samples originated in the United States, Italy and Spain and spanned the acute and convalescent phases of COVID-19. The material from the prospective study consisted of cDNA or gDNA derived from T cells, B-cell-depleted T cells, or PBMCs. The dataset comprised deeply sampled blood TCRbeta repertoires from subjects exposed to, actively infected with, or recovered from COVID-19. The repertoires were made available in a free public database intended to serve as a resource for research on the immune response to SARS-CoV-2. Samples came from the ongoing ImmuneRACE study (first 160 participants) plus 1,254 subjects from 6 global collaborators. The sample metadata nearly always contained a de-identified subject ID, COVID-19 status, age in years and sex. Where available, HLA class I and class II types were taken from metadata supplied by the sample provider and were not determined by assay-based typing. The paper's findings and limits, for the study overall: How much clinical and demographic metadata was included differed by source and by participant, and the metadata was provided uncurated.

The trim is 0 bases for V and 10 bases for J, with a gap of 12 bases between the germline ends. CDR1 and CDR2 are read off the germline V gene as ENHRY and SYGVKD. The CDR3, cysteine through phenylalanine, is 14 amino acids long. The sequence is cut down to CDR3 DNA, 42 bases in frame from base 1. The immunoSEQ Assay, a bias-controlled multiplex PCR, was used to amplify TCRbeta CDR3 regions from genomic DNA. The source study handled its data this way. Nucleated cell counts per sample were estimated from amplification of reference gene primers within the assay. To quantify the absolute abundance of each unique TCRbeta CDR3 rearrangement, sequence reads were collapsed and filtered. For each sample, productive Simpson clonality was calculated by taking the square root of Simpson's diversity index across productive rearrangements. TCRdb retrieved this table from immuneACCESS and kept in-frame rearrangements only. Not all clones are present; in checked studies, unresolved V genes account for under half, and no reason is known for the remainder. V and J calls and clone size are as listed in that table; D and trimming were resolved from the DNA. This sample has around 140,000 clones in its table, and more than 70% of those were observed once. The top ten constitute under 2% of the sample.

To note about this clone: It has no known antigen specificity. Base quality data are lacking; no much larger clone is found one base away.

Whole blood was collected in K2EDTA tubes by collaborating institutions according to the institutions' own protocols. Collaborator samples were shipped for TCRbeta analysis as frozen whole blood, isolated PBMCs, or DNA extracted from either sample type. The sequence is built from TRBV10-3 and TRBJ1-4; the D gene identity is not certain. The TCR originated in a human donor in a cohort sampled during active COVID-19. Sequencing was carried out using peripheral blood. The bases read TGTGCCATCAGTGAGTCTGGGGAGGTAGGAAAACTGTTTTTT. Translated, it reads CAISESGEVGKLFF.